The clone carrying this TCR beta chain is categorized as medium-sized. The antigen remains undetermined. The record originates from a study of vaccination and CD4 T cells after COVID-19. Cultured CD4+ T-cell DNA underwent Oncomine TCR Beta short-read sequencing. TCRdb itself ran the PCR reads through MiXCR, one entry per CDR3 protein. Of about 14,000 distinct CDR3 sequences in the sample, roughly 57% were seen once. Treatment specified: roughly 11-day PBMC culture with coronavirus spike peptide pools or control peptides (ViraFEST assay). The CDR3 length is 18 residues. Trimming removed 6 bases at V and 0 bases at J, with 23 bases between. CDR1 and CDR2 from the germline V gene are MNHNS and SASEGT.

The chain couples TRBV6-1 to TRBJ1-1; TRBD1 is a possible D gene (6 bases). The sequencing sample was made of CD4+ T cells from blood, cultured in vitro. The clonotype comes from a human donor who had recovered from COVID-19. CDR3 nucleotide sequence: TGTGCCAGCAGGGCGGAACAGGGTCAAATCTTCATGAACACTGAAGCTTTCTTT. It is translated as CASRAEQGQIFMNTEAFF.